Presented here are 10 T cell receptor beta chains from one specimen sequenced in a study of neoadjuvant anti-PD-1 for oral cavity cancer. The repertoire was sequenced with immunoSEQ multiplex PCR; TCRdb's copy has only in-frame clones and lacks some. In the table there are 11,000 to 15,000 clones, roughly 69% of which are singletons. The starting material was PBMCs, obtained before nivolumab (anti-PD-1) treatment. These TCRs come from a person between 40 and 85 years old with oral cavity squamous cell carcinoma.

This chain uses TRBV4-1 with TRBJ2-2; maybe TRBD2 (5 bases). The CDR3 loop spans 17 amino acids. Germline CDR1 reads MGHRA; CDR2 reads YSYEKL. V shed 4 bases and J shed 0 bases, with 15 bases lying between them. The CDR3 DNA reads as TGCGCCAGCAGCCCCAGGTCCAGCGGAGCGAACACCGGGGAGCTGTTTTTT. Translated, it gives CASSPRSSGANTGELFF.

The V and J genes are TRBV5-1 and TRBJ1-1; the D gene is possibly TRBD1 (5 bases). With 5 bases removed from V and 1 base from J, the gap between germline ends came to 12 bases. Germline V gene data show CDR1 as SGHRS and CDR2 as YFSETQ. The CDR3 extends over 14 amino acids. The CDR3 loop is CASRQDSQNTEAFF. In DNA, the CDR3 is TGCGCCAGCAGACAAGACAGCCAGAACACTGAAGCTTTCTTT. Using reference TRBV5-1 and TRBJ1-1 for the parts outside the CDR3, the full variable domain is KAGVTQTPRYLIKTRGQQVTLSCSPISGHRSVSWYQQTPGQGLQFLFEYFSETQRNKGNFPGRFSGRQFSNSRSEMNVSTLELGDSALYLCASRQDSQNTEAFFGQGTRLTVV.

The genes are TRBV5-8 and TRBJ1-5; D gene ambiguous. CDR1 is SGHTS and CDR2 is YDEGEE in the germline V gene. There are 12 residues in the CDR3. Trimming pared 0 bases from V and 10 bases from J, leaving 8 bases between. CDR3 bases: TGTGCCAGCAGCTTGGTTTCGGGTCCCCAGCATTTT. This sequence encodes CASSLVSGPQHF.

The V call is TRBV6-5, the J call TRBJ2-4, with a weak D call TRBD1 (5 bases). Deletions cut 4 bases from V and 2 bases from J, with 12 bases between. The CDR3 has 15 residues. CDR1 and CDR2 (germline): MNHEY, SVGAGI. The CDR3: CASSSTQGTKNIQYF. DNA for the CDR3: TGTGCCAGCAGTTCGACGCAGGGTACCAAAAACATTCAGTACTTC.

The rearrangement joins TRBV25-1 to TRBJ2-1, with 9 nucleotides matching TRBD1. CDR1 MGHDK and CDR2 SYGVNS come from the germline V gene. V shed 4 bases and J 6 bases; nucleotides not matched to a gene: 16. The CDR3 sequence is 18 residues long. CDR3 protein: CASSGSIFGDRVRNEQFF. The CDR3 nucleotides read TGTGCCAGCAGTGGAAGTATCTTTGGGGACAGGGTGCGCAATGAGCAGTTCTTC. Supplemented by reference TRBV25-1 and TRBJ2-1, the full variable domain reads EADIYQTPRYLVIGTGKKITLECSQTMGHDKMYWYQQDPGMELHLIHYSYGVNSTEKGDLSSESTVSRIRTEHFPLTLESARPSHTSQYLCASSGSIFGDRVRNEQFFGPGTRLTVL.

The chain is built from TRBV15 and TRBJ2-7, with D perhaps matching TRBD2 (5 bases). V was clipped by 5 bases and J by 5 bases, with 16 bases between them. This CDR3 is 14 amino acids long. The V gene's germline CDR1 is LNHNV and CDR2 YYDKDF (reference sequence). CDR3 amino acids: CATSGGQVRHEQYF. CDR3 in DNA: TGTGCCACCAGCGGAGGTCAGGTTAGGCACGAGCAGTACTTC.

V is TRBV6-5 and J is TRBJ2-3; TRBD2 aligns across 9 bases. V dropped 4 bases and J dropped 1; count of bases not matched to a gene: 6. The CDR3 sequence is 16 residues long. In germline, CDR1 is MNHEY, CDR2 SVGAGI. The CDR3 DNA sequence: TGTGCCAGCAGTTCCCCGGGCGGGGGGGGCACAGATACGCAGTATTTT. Its translation: CASSSPGGGGTDTQYF.

J is TRBJ2-1 and V is TRBV2; 9 positions match TRBD1. CDR1 and CDR2 (germline): SNHLY, FYNNEI. This CDR3 contains 14 residues. The trim removed 5 bases at V and 9 bases at J, leaving 8 bases unmatched. The CDR3 sequence: CASSTRQGDGEQFF. CDR3 nucleotide sequence: TGTGCCAGCAGTACTCGACAGGGGGATGGTGAGCAGTTCTTC.

The J gene is TRBJ1-5, the V gene TRBV19; D may be TRBD1 (6 bases). The CDR3 is 15 amino acids. V was clipped by 4 bases and J by 1 base, with 11 bases between them. The germline gives CDR1 LNHDA, CDR2 SQIVND (reference sequence). The chain's CDR3 is CASSKTGFSNQPQHF. CDR3 DNA: TGTGCCAGTAGTAAAACAGGGTTCAGCAATCAGCCCCAGCATTTT.

The rearrangement links TRBV7-8 to TRBJ2-6; D might be TRBD1 (5 bases). In germline, CDR1 is SGHVS, CDR2 FQNEAQ. V was cut by 2 bases and J by 0 bases, with 14 bases left in between. CDR3 length: 18 amino acids. This CDR3 reads CASSLHRPWGSGANVLTF. Written as DNA, the CDR3 is TGTGCCAGCAGCTTACACAGGCCCTGGGGCTCTGGGGCCAACGTCCTGACTTTC. The whole variable domain, remainder taken from reference TRBV7-8 and TRBJ2-6, is GAGVSQSPRYKVAKRGQDVALRCDPISGHVSLFWYQQALGQGPEFLTYFQNEAQLDKSGLPSDRFFAERPEGSVSTLKIQRTQQEDSAVYLCASSLHRPWGSGANVLTFGAGSRLTVL.